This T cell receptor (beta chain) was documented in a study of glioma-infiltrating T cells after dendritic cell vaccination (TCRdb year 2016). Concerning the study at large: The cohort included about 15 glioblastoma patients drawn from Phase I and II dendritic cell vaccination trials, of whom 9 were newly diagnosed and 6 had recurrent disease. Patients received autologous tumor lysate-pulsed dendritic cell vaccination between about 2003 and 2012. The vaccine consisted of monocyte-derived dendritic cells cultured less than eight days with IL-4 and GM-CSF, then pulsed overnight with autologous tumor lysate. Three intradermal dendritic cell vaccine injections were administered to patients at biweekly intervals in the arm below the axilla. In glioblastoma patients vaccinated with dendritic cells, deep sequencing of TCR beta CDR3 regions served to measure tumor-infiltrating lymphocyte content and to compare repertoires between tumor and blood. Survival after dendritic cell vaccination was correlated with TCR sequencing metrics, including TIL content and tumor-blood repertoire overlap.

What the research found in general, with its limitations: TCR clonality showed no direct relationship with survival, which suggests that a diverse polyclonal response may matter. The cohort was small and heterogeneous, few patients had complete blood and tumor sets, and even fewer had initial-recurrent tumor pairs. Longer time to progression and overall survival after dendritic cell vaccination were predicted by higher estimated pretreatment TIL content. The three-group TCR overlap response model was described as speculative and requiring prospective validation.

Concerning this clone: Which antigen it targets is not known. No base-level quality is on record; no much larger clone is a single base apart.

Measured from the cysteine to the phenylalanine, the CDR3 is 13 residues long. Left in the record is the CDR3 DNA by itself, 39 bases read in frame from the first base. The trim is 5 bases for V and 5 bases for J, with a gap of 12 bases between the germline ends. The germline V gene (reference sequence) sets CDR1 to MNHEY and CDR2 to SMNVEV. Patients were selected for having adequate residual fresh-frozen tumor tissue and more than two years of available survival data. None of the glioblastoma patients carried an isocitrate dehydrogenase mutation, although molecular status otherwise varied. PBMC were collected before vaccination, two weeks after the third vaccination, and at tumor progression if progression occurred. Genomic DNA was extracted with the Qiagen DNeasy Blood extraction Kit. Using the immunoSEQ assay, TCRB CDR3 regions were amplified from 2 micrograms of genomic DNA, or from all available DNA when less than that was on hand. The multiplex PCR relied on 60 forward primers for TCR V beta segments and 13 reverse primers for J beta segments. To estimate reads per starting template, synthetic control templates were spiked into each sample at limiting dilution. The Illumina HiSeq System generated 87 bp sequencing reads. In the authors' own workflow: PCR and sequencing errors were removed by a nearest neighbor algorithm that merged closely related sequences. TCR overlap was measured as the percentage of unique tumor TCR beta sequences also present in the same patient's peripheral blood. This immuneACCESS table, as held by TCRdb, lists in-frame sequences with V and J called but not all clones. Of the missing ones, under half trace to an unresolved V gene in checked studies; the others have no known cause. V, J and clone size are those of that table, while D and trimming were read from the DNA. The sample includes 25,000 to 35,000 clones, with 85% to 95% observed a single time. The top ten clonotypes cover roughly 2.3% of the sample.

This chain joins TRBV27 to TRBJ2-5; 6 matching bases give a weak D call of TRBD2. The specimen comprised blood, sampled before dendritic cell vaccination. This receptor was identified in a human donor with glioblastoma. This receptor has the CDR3 CASSPRGRETQYF. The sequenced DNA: TGTGCCAGCAGTCCCAGAGGGAGGGAGACCCAGTACTTC.